Sequencing of this TCR beta chain was carried out in a study of T cell clusters in autoimmune cytopenias (dated by TCRdb to the late 2010s). At the level of the whole study: Of the approximately 42 healthy donor controls, approximately 24 were female, and the group had a mean age of 56 years and a median age of about 63 years. A median TRB sequencing depth of 50,000 to 60,000 reads per sample was reached, and a median of around 2,300 distinct TRB clonotypes per sample was obtained. TRB and IGH repertoires from peripheral blood were sequenced in autoimmune cytopenia patients at active disease and during treatment follow-up, with healthy, CLL and autoimmune hepatitis controls included alongside. The goal of the study was to determine whether autoimmune cytopenia patients have a disease-specific immune repertoire signature that could serve as a blood-based biomarker. For primary cytopenia the controls were 25 to 30 age-matched healthy donors, whereas for secondary cytopenia the controls were 11 to 15 age-matched CLL patients. Autoimmune hepatitis repertoires were compared with those of about 24 age- and sex-matched healthy donors.

Multiplex PCR with a touch-down protocol amplified TRB rearrangements, with the TRB-A and TRB-B primer pools combined in a single tube. Illumina adapters and sample indices were added to the amplicons through two consecutive PCR reactions using Phusion HS II polymerase. The amplicons were purified from gel with the NucleoSpin Gel and PCR Clean-up kit, after which the amplicons were quantified by Qubit and checked for quality on an Agilent 2100 Bioanalyzer. Sequencing of the libraries was done on an Illumina MiSeq with 600-cycle, single-indexed, paired-end runs. The paper's processing steps were these. MiXCR version 2.1.12, together with the default MiXCR reference library, was used to align and assemble the TRB reads. Each unique CDR3 nucleotide sequence defined a clone, and only productive sequences with at least two reads were analysed. To assess repertoire diversity, an R script computed alpha-parameterized diversity profiles (alpha 0 to 5), which included the Shannon (alpha 1) and Simpson (alpha 2) indices. The tcR package was used to compute combinatorial TRB VJ usage, and cohorts were compared on this usage by principal component analysis with ade4. TCRbeta CDR3s were clustered with GLIPH on cohort pairs matched by age and read depth, and cluster frequencies were compared by Wilcoxon test. Through TCRdb reprocessing, the reads give one entry per CDR3 protein sequence; DNA is omitted. It is TCRdb's table, rather than the study itself, that gives the V and J calls and clone size. The sample table holds 5,500 to 6,500 distinct CDR3 sequences. The ten largest clones capture around a fifth of the sample.

For each sample, TRB amplification used approximately 230 ng of peripheral blood genomic DNA, equal to some 37,000 genome equivalents. The paper's findings and limits, for the study overall: The T cell clusters were defined only in silico, and the functional role of the clusters was left to be validated experimentally. The cluster-lack signature was not seen for secondary cytopenia versus CLL, apparently masked by the dominant lymphoma-associated repertoire. Shifts in the TRB repertoire, including less even repertoires in secondary cytopenia and CLL, were mostly a reflection of lymphoma bias and not of autoimmunity. GLIPH suggested that primary autoimmune cytopenia patients lacked physiological T cell clusters: 45 to 60 clusters were exclusive to healthy donors versus some 18 exclusive to patients. Almost three-fold more exclusive TRB clusters were observed in healthy donors than in active autoimmune hepatitis patients, consistent with an autoimmunity-wide signature.

Sequences MNHEY (CDR1) and SVGAGI (CDR2) are obtained from the germline V gene. The CDR3 has 16 amino acids, counting the end cysteine and phenylalanine. Only the protein is available. A count is missing, but by frequency this clonotype is medium-sized (0.01 to 0.1%). The antigen this receptor binds is unknown. The same data also went into a second study, on T cell repertoires in aging, cancer and after chemotherapy. In that second paper, the authors write: Donors were distributed across six age groups ranging from 30 or younger to 70 or older, with at least three individuals included per group. Control TCR repertoires from healthy donors were recorded across several months to years, and re-sampling revealed clear clonal overlap. The full dataset contained approximately 9.6 million TCR reads. Compared with age-matched healthy donors, untreated patients with either hematological or solid cancers had significantly lower TCR diversity in the blood along with higher clonality. In healthy donors, the decline in TCR diversity with age was mainly due to loss of richness, whereas in cancer patients loss of evenness also played a role. Median generation probability increased over the chemotherapy interval in both cancer cohorts, suggesting repertoire reconstitution through rebound thymic output. The authors noted that the repertoire data do not allow conclusions about immunological memory after chemotherapy. The study profiled peripheral blood TCR beta repertoires from healthy donors and cancer patients to examine immunoaging and T cell reconstitution after chemotherapy. The cohort comprised about 220 cancer patients, 90 to 94 with hematological and fewer than 140 with solid cancers, plus 95 healthy donors as a reference group. Processing of the TRB sequences was carried out with MiXCR versions 2.12 and 3.0.5. The repertoire metrics were Shannon diversity, evenness, clonality (calculated as one minus evenness), and diversity profiles parameterized by alpha from 0 to 5. The IGoR algorithm was used to compute generation probabilities of clones in paired pre- and post-chemotherapy samples.

Sequenced input: peripheral blood. This chain is built from TRBV6-5 and TRBJ1-3. The clonotype was recovered from a human donor in good health. The encoded CDR3 is CASSLKSGSSGNTIYF.